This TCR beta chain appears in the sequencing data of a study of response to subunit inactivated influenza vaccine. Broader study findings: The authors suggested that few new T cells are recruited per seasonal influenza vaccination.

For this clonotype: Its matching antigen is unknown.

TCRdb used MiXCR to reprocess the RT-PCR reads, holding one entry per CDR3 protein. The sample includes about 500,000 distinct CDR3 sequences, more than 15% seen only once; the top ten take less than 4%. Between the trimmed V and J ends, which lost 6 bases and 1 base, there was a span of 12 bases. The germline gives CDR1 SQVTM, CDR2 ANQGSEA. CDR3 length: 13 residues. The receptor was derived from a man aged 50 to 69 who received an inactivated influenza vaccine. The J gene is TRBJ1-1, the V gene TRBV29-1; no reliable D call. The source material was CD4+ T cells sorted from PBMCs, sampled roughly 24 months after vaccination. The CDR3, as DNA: TGCAGCGTACACGGCTTATCGAACACTGAAGCTTTCTTT. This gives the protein CSVHGLSNTEAFF. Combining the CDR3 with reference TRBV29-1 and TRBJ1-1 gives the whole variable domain SAVISQKPSRDICQRGTSLTIQCQVDSQVTMMFWYRQQPGQSLTLIATANQGSEATYESGFVIDKFPISRPNLTFSTLTVSNMSPEDSSIYLCSVHGLSNTEAFFGQGTRLTVV.